This TCR beta chain is drawn from a study of T cell changes during pregnancy in multiple sclerosis. Generated by immunoSEQ multiplex PCR, the TCRdb table keeps only in-frame clones and is missing some. The data hold about 100,000 clones, with approximately 92% observed a single time. The CDR3 is made up of 16 amino acids. J gave up 8 bases and V 0 bases, and 9 bases lay outside the gene matches. Germline V CDR1 and CDR2: SGHRS, YFSETQ. J is TRBJ2-2 and V is TRBV5-1; 8 bases are shared with TRBD2. The specimen comprised peripheral blood, sampled in the second trimester of pregnancy. This receptor was obtained from a female donor with multiple sclerosis, enrolled in a pregnancy study. The CDR3 spells CASSLVASGSVGELFF. CDR3 nucleotides: TGCGCCAGCAGCTTGGTGGCTAGCGGGTCAGTTGGGGAGCTGTTTTTT.